These 31 T cell receptor beta chains came from one sample sequenced in a study of T cells in Graves' hyperthyroidism and ophthalmopathy. Template material for amplifying TCR beta CDR3 regions consisted of RNA transcripts. A set of HTBI primers served as the primers for a first-round RT-PCR of the TCR CDR3. In TCRdb, the multiplex PCR reads were re-called with MiXCR into one record per CDR3 protein. The sample has about 550,000 distinct CDR3 sequences, under 25% seen once. Source material: blood. Receptor source: a man aged 18 to 30 with Graves' hyperthyroidism.

The chain has TRBV29-1 and TRBJ1-1; D remains unclear. The V and J ends lost 4 bases and 0 bases respectively, with 12 bases between them. CDR1 SQVTM and CDR2 ANQGSEA come from the germline V gene. This CDR3 is 14 amino acids long. The CDR3 here is CSVVHQYLNTEAFF. The CDR3 DNA reads as TGCAGCGTTGTACACCAATACCTGAACACTGAAGCTTTCTTT.

The V gene is TRBV5-1, the J gene TRBJ2-7; 7 positions match TRBD2. This CDR3 comprises 17 residues. Germline V gives CDR1 SGHRS, CDR2 YFSETQ. J gave up 1 base and V 0 bases, and 10 bases lay outside the gene matches. The CDR3 here is CASSLVWRGRGSYEQYF. DNA for the CDR3: TGCGCCAGCAGCTTGGTTTGGCGAGGGAGGGGATCCTACGAGCAGTACTTC.

This clonotype has ten or more counts. The V and J genes are TRBV15 and TRBJ1-5; D unresolved. V gave up 1 base and J gave up 0 bases, with 4 bases separating them. Germline loops: CDR1 LNHNV, CDR2 YYDKDF (reference sequence). This CDR3 comprises 14 residues. The DNA for the CDR3 is TGTGCCACCAGCAGAGCCTCTAGCAATCAGCCCCAGCATTTT. This sequence encodes CATSRASSNQPQHF.

Of note for this clonotype: One end of the junction is discordant with germline, which a read error may explain. The chain couples TRBV5-1 to TRBJ1-5, with no clear D. Per the germline V gene, CDR1 is SGHRS and CDR2 is YFSETQ. The CDR3 contains 13 residues. CDR3 sequence: CAGSLNDNQPQHF. In nucleotides, the CDR3 is TGCGCCGGCAGCTTGAACGACAATCAGCCCCAGCATTTT.

The chain employs TRBV4-1 and TRBJ2-7, with 8 bases matching TRBD1. From germline, CDR1 is MGHRA and CDR2 YSYEKL. This CDR3 has 15 amino acids. J was trimmed by 7 bases and V by 10 bases; bases with no gene match: 18. The CDR3 DNA sequence: TGCGCCACCTCCGAAGCCGGACAGGGCATTGGGGAGCAGTACTTC. Its protein is CATSEAGQGIGEQYF.

This clonotype was detected many times. The chain has TRBV11-2 and TRBJ1-2; TRBD1 is a possible D gene (5 bases). The germline V and J ends were trimmed by 2 bases and 0 bases, with 10 bases remaining between them. The length of the CDR3 is 15 residues. Germline CDR1 is SGHAT and CDR2 is FQNNGV. CDR3 sequence reads: CASSLFAGANYGYTF. The CDR3 DNA is TGTGCCAGCAGCTTATTCGCGGGGGCTAACTATGGCTACACCTTC.

This clonotype has ten or more counts. This chain connects TRBV19 to TRBJ2-2, with TRBD2 as a possible D gene (6 bases). The CDR3 covers 15 residues. Trimming stripped 7 bases from V and 1 base from J, with 13 bases between. The germline gives CDR1 LNHDA, CDR2 SQIVND (reference sequence). The CDR3 sequence: CASTRDFGNTGELFF. The DNA for the CDR3 is TGTGCCAGTACCCGGGACTTTGGGAACACCGGGGAGCTGTTTTTT.

V gene TRBV19 combines with J gene TRBJ2-5; D gene uncertain. The V end lost 8 bases, the J end lost 1 base, and 11 bases lay between the germline ends. The V gene's germline CDR1 is LNHDA and CDR2 SQIVND (reference sequence). The CDR3 length is 13 residues. The CDR3 nucleotides are TGTGCCAGTTCCGACGGTTCCCAAGAGACCCAGTACTTC. Its protein is CASSDGSQETQYF.

This sequence joins TRBV7-9 and TRBJ1-2, with D possibly TRBD1 on 5 matching bases. Looked up from germline, CDR1 is SEHNR and CDR2 is FQNEAQ (reference sequence). The V end was cut by 4 bases, the J end by 0 bases, with 12 bases between. CDR3 length: 15 amino acids. This CDR3 is CASSSAGTANYGYTF. CDR3 nucleotides: TGTGCCAGCAGCTCCGCAGGGACCGCTAACTATGGCTACACCTTC.

This clonotype was seen many times. The rearrangement links TRBV12-5 to TRBJ1-5; D is ambiguous. Germline V lookup: CDR1 LGHNT, CDR2 FRNRAP. Trimming cost V 3 bases and J 5 bases, with 2 bases left between them. CDR3 length: 11 residues. Written as DNA, the CDR3 is TGTGCTAGTGGTTTTTATCAGCCCCAGCATTTT. Its translation: CASGFYQPQHF.

This clonotype was observed at least ten times. The chain is built from TRBV6-1 and TRBJ2-5, with D maybe TRBD1 (5 bases). V was trimmed by 7 bases and J by 7 bases, leaving 16 bases between them. The CDR3 length is 13 residues. Germline V gene data show CDR1 as MNHNS and CDR2 as SASEGT. CDR3 protein: CASNLRRRGTQYF. The CDR3 nucleotides read TGTGCCAGCAACTTGCGCCGTAGGGGGACCCAGTACTTC.

At least ten counts were recorded for this clonotype. The J gene is TRBJ1-2, the V gene TRBV6-1; TRBD1 aligns across 8 bases. In germline, CDR1 is MNHNS, CDR2 SASEGT. Losses at the gene ends were 11 bases for V and 3 bases for J; bases not matched to a gene: 23. This CDR3 is 18 amino acids long. The chain's CDR3 is CACTRRTGGREFDYGYTF. In DNA, the CDR3 is TGTGCCTGCACTAGAAGAACAGGGGGAAGGGAGTTTGACTATGGCTACACCTTC.

This clonotype has just a few counts. Written as DNA, the CDR3 is TGTGCCAGCACATCAGGCGAAGCAAACTACGAGCAGTACTTC. Protein: CASTSGEANYEQYF. V and J are TRBV6-1 and TRBJ2-7; D remains unclear. The CDR3 sequence is 14 residues long. The V and J ends lost 7 bases and 3 bases respectively, with 16 bases between them. Germline V gene data show CDR1 as MNHNS and CDR2 as SASEGT.

This clonotype occurred many times. The V gene is TRBV12-5, the J gene TRBJ2-5; TRBD1 matches at 7 bases. The J segment lost 2 bases and the V segment lost 8 bases, leaving 20 bases of the junction unmatched. The germline V gene has CDR1 LGHNT and CDR2 FRNRAP. This CDR3 has 18 residues. The CDR3 DNA sequence: TGTGCTAGTTCCGTACGTACAGGGGCCGCCCGACTTCAAGAGACCCAGTACTTC. Translated: CASSVRTGAARLQETQYF.

This clonotype was counted many times. The V call is TRBV27, the J call TRBJ1-1, with D unclear. The CDR3 covers 11 residues. The germline gives CDR1 MNHEY, CDR2 SMNVEV (reference sequence). Trimming pared 4 bases from V and 7 bases from J, leaving 7 bases between. CDR3 residues: CASSYGDEAFF. The CDR3 DNA sequence: TGTGCCAGCAGTTATGGGGATGAAGCTTTCTTT.

This clonotype was detected ten times or more. CDR3 sequence reads: CASSFSGTVNTGELFF. For the CDR3, the DNA is TGTGCCAGCAGTTTCTCCGGGACAGTGAACACCGGGGAGCTGTTTTTT. The chain couples TRBV12-3 or TRBV12-4 to TRBJ2-2; 7 bases map to TRBD1. J was trimmed by 1 base and V by 3 bases; bases with no gene match: 5. The CDR3 sequence is 16 residues long.

In its sample, this clonotype was seen many times. The gene calls are TRBV5-1 and TRBJ2-2; tentative D call: TRBD1 (6 bases). This CDR3 contains 15 residues. Germline CDR1 SGHRS, CDR2 YFSETQ. Trimming pared 4 bases from V and 6 bases from J, leaving 16 bases between. CDR3 bases: TGCGCCAGCAGCGGCACAGGGAGTGGTGCCGGGGAGCTGTTTTTT. Its translation: CASSGTGSGAGELFF. The variable domain in full, completed from reference TRBV5-1 and TRBJ2-2, reads KAGVTQTPRYLIKTRGQQVTLSCSPISGHRSVSWYQQTPGQGLQFLFEYFSETQRNKGNFPGRFSGRQFSNSRSEMNVSTLELGDSALYLCASSGTGSGAGELFFGEGSRLTVL.

As regards this clonotype: Relative to the germline gene, one junction end is altered; a read error may explain this. This sequence joins TRBV19 and TRBJ1-1; D is uncertain. Germline V CDR1 and CDR2: LNHDA, SQIVND (reference sequence). The CDR3 has 18 amino acids. CDR3 amino acids: CVSSLGPGLKGRDTEAFF. Here the CDR3 DNA reads TGTGTCAGTAGTCTCGGCCCCGGACTCAAAGGGCGTGACACTGAAGCTTTCTTT.

This clonotype was seen many times. This chain links TRBV20-1 with TRBJ1-3; D call uncertain. The CDR3 loop spans 14 amino acids. The V and J ends lost 1 base and 2 bases respectively, with 9 bases between them. Germline CDR1 reads DFQATT; CDR2 reads SNEGSKA (reference sequence). The CDR3: CSARGVGTGNTIYF. The CDR3 coding sequence is TGCAGTGCTAGAGGAGTCGGAACTGGAAACACCATATATTTT.

In its sample, this clonotype was seen many times. Here the CDR3 DNA reads TGTGCCAGCAGTGATGAGGGTCTGGTATTCGAGCAGTACTTC. Protein: CASSDEGLVFEQYF. V and J are TRBV2 and TRBJ2-7; weak D call: TRBD2 (5 bases). CDR3 length equals 14 residues. V lost 3 bases and J lost 6, with 15 bases in between. CDR1 is SNHLY and CDR2 is FYNNEI in the germline V gene.

The chain links TRBV7-9 to TRBJ1-1, with no clear D. There are 12 residues in the CDR3. V lost 1 base, J lost 9 bases, and 9 bases lay in between. The germline V gene encodes CDR1 SEHNR and CDR2 FQNEAQ (reference sequence). CDR3 nucleotides: TGTGCCAGCAGCTTAGGTGGCAGCCAAGCTTTCTTT. Translation gives CASSLGGSQAFF. The full variable domain, rest sourced from reference TRBV7-9 and TRBJ1-1, is DTGVSQNPRHKITKRGQNVTFRCDPISEHNRLYWYRQTLGQGPEFLTYFQNEAQLEKSRLLSDRFSAERPKGSFSTLEIQRTEQGDSAMYLCASSLGGSQAFFGQGTRLTVV.

The chain combines TRBV28 with TRBJ1-1; D is unresolved. Germline V gene sequence: CDR1 MDHEN, CDR2 SYDVKM. The CDR3 runs to 13 residues. Trimming stripped 8 bases from V and 4 bases from J, with 14 bases between. CDR3 sequence reads: CASGSREGTEAFF. The CDR3 DNA is TGTGCCAGCGGGTCGCGGGAAGGCACTGAAGCTTTCTTT.

This clonotype was picked up many times. The chain is built from TRBV11-3 and TRBJ2-7; D uncertain. Trimming stripped 1 base from V and 2 bases from J, with 9 bases between. This CDR3 has 14 amino acids. Per the germline V gene, CDR1 is SGHNT and CDR2 is YENEEA. This chain's CDR3 is CASSLGVSTYEQYF. The CDR3 DNA reads TGTGCCAGCAGCTTAGGGGTCAGCACCTACGAGCAGTACTTC.

There are many counts of this clonotype. The chain combines TRBV12-3 or TRBV12-4 with TRBJ2-5; 7 bases match TRBD1. V was clipped by 5 bases and J by 3 bases; unmatched bases: 9. The length of the CDR3 is 15 residues. The CDR3 spells CASSMTGYGKETQYF. DNA for the CDR3: TGTGCCAGCAGTATGACAGGGTATGGTAAAGAGACCCAGTACTTC.

This clonotype appeared many times. J is TRBJ1-1 and V is TRBV29-1; 7 bases line up with TRBD1. The CDR3 runs to 14 residues. Per the germline V gene, CDR1 is SQVTM and CDR2 is ANQGSEA. V gave up 6 bases and J gave up 5 bases; unmatched junction bases: 12. In DNA, the CDR3 is TGCAGCGTATCAGGGCACAGGGGAAGGACTGAAGCTTTCTTT. This sequence encodes CSVSGHRGRTEAFF.

The chain carries TRBV3-1 and TRBJ1-2, with D uncertain. The V gene lost 3 bases and the J gene lost 4 bases, with 18 bases spanning the gap. This CDR3 has 16 residues. Germline V lookup: CDR1 LGHDT, CDR2 YNNKEL (reference sequence). The CDR3 region is CASSQALTGNLYGYTF. The CDR3 bases are TGTGCCAGCAGCCAGGCCCTCACCGGGAATCTCTATGGCTACACCTTC.

This clonotype has at least ten counts. J is TRBJ2-7 and V is TRBV28, with a possible D match to TRBD1 (5 bases). The V gene lost 4 bases and the J gene lost 7 bases, with 14 bases spanning the gap. The CDR3 loop spans 13 amino acids. Germline lookup yields CDR1 MDHEN and CDR2 SYDVKM. The CDR3 coding sequence is TGTGCCAGCAGTTCCAACAGGTTTTCTGAGCAGTACTTC. Amino acid sequence: CASSSNRFSEQYF.

There are a few counts of this clonotype. A read error may account for a junction end that differs from germline. The chain carries TRBV12-3 or TRBV12-4 and TRBJ2-1; TRBD1 matches at 10 bases. The CDR3 is 15 residues long. The CDR3 DNA follows: TGTGCCAGCAGTCGGGACAGGGGCTCCTACAATGAGAAGTTCTTC. This encodes CASSRDRGSYNEKFF.

The genes are TRBV7-9 and TRBJ1-5; D not certain. This CDR3 spans 15 amino acids. The V and J ends lost 5 bases and 2 bases respectively, with 13 bases between them. CDR1 and CDR2 from the germline V gene are SEHNR and FQNEAQ (reference sequence). The CDR3 sequence is CASSPGLSGNQPQHF. The CDR3 nucleotides are TGTGCCAGCAGCCCGGGTCTTTCGGGCAATCAGCCCCAGCATTTT.

Regarding this clonotype: A much larger clonotype is one base distant, so this may be a read error. V gene TRBV2 combines with J gene TRBJ2-7; TRBD1 matches at 8 bases. Germline V CDR1 and CDR2: SNHLY, FYNNEI. This CDR3 comprises 14 residues. CDR3 DNA: TGTGCCATCAGTGAATGGGGAACAGGGGGCGAGCAGTACTTC. Translating gives CAISEWGTGGEQYF.

Comments on this clonotype: A read error is possible here, since a much larger clone lies one base away. The chain combines TRBV28 with TRBJ2-7; D unresolved. Germline lookup yields CDR1 MDHEN and CDR2 SYDVKM. The CDR3 is 12 residues long. Here the CDR3 DNA reads TGTGCCAGCAGTTTCCCCGCCTACGAGCAGCACTTC. Its translation is CASSFPAYEQHF.